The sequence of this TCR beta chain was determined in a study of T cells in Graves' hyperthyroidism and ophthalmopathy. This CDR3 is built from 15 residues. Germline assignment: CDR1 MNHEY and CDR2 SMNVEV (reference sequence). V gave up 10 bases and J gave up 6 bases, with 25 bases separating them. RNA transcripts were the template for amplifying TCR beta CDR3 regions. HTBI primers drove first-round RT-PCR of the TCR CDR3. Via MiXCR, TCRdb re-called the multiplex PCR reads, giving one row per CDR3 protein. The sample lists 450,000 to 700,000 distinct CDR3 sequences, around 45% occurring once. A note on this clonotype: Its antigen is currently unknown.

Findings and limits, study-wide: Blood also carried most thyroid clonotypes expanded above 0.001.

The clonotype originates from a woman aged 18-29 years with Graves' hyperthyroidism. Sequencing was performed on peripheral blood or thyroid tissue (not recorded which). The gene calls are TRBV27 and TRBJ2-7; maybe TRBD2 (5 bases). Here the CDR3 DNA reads TGTGCCACCTCGAGTGCGGACTCTCCCTTGGGCGAGCAGTACTTC. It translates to CATSSADSPLGEQYF.